This T cell receptor (beta chain) was obtained from a study of molecular identifiers for immune sequencing clone quantification. TCRdb redid the calling of the PCR reads with MiXCR, one entry per CDR3 protein. The sample holds around 480,000 distinct CDR3 sequences; 25% are singletons and the top ten take approximately 0.76%. Losses at the gene ends were 10 bases for V and 1 base for J; bases not matched to a gene: 7. This CDR3 has 13 amino acids. Germline lookup yields CDR1 MNHNY and CDR2 SVGAGI (reference sequence). This TCR derives from a human donor in good health. Some libraries in this study had Jurkat cell RNA spiked in. Sequencing was carried out using naive CD8+ T cells from blood, with Jurkat cell RNA spiked in. Described subset: FACS-sorted CD8+CD4-CCR7+CD45RA+ naive T cells. This chain connects TRBV6-6 to TRBJ2-7; 7 nucleotides agree with TRBD1. This CDR3 reads CATRGRGSYEQYF. The CDR3 DNA is TGTGCCACCCGGGGCAGGGGGTCCTACGAGCAGTACTTC.